What follows are 13 T cell receptor beta chains derived from one specimen sequenced in a study of PD-1 blockade in classical Hodgkin lymphoma (dated by TCRdb to the early 2020s). The time point label, as the study defines it: cycle 1 day 1 (C1D1), immediately before nivolumab initiation. Every trial patient had relapsed following autologous stem cell transplantation, and prior brentuximab vedotin exposure was what differed among cohorts A, B and C. The method behind the library was the immunoSEQ multiplex PCR assay. Here the immuneACCESS table is served through TCRdb, limited to in-frame sequences with V and J called. Missing clones are a known gap in these copies; in checked studies unresolved V genes cover under half, and the rest lacks a known reason. The table for this sample lists approximately 1,200 clones; over 75% of them were counted only once. Around 60% of the sample comes from the top ten.

Specimen: peripheral blood mononuclear cells (PBMCs), collected at baseline. All receptors come from a human donor with classical Hodgkin lymphoma.

The CDR3 sequence is CASSQELLAGAGDTQYF. The CDR3 bases are TGTGCCAGCAGCCAAGAATTATTAGCGGGAGCGGGAGATACGCAGTATTTT. V gene TRBV4-2 combines with J gene TRBJ2-3; 9 nucleotides match TRBD2. The V and J ends lost 0 bases and 5 bases, in that order; junction bases with no gene match: 9. The V gene's germline CDR1 is LGHNA and CDR2 YNFKEQ. The CDR3 extends over 17 amino acids.

The V gene is TRBV30, the J gene TRBJ1-1, with D tentatively TRBD1 (5 bases). V lost 3 bases and J lost 3, with 14 bases in between. CDR3 length: 14 residues. Germline V gene data show CDR1 as GTSNPN and CDR2 as SVGIG (reference sequence). CDR3 protein: CAWRVGGGHTEAFF. DNA for the CDR3: TGTGCCTGGAGAGTCGGGGGGGGACACACTGAAGCTTTCTTT. Full variable domain (rest looked up from reference TRBV30 and TRBJ1-1): SQTIHQWPATLVQPVGSPLSLECTVEGTSNPNLYWYRQAAGRGLQLLFYSVGIGQISSEVPQNLSASRPQDRQFILSSKKLLLSDSGFYLCAWRVGGGHTEAFFGQGTRLTVV.

This chain links TRBV21-1 with TRBJ1-5. TRBV21-1 is a known pseudogene. This CDR3 has 16 amino acids. The CDR3 DNA is TGTGCCAGCAGCCCGGCGTTACATTGGCATCATCAGCCCCAGCATTTT. This codes for CASSPALHWHHQPQHF.

This clone showed up just a few times. The chain couples TRBV4-2 to TRBJ1-1, with D hard to call. The V end lost 0 bases, the J end lost 0 bases, and 8 bases lay between the germline ends. Germline loops: CDR1 LGHNA, CDR2 YNFKEQ. This CDR3 is 15 amino acids long. The CDR3 loop is CASSQEVGMNTEAFF. For the CDR3, the DNA is TGTGCCAGCAGCCAAGAAGTAGGGATGAACACTGAAGCTTTCTTT.

The chain uses TRBV27 and TRBJ1-2; no reliable D call. This CDR3 is built from 13 residues. V was trimmed by 5 bases and J by 7 bases, leaving 14 bases between them. CDR1 MNHEY and CDR2 SMNVEV come from the germline V gene (reference sequence). The CDR3 spells CASSQTKGIGYTF. CDR3 nucleotide sequence: TGTGCCAGCAGTCAAACGAAAGGAATTGGCTACACCTTC.

The rearrangement uses TRBV4-1 and TRBJ1-1; D might be TRBD1 (6 bases). Trimming removed 0 bases at V and 5 bases at J, with 16 bases between. The germline V gene encodes CDR1 MGHRA and CDR2 YSYEKL. CDR3 length equals 16 residues. The CDR3 protein is CASSQDQQGPRTEAFF. CDR3 DNA sequence: TGCGCCAGCAGCCAAGATCAGCAGGGGCCGAGGACTGAAGCTTTCTTT.

The chain couples TRBV30 to TRBJ1-6; D is ambiguous. The CDR3 is 16 residues long. The germline CDR1 and CDR2 sequences are GTSNPN and SVGIG (reference sequence). Trimming stripped 3 bases from V and 0 bases from J, with 12 bases between. CDR3: CAWRTKVSSYNSPLHF. CDR3 in DNA: TGTGCCTGGAGGACAAAGGTCAGCTCCTATAATTCACCCCTCCACTTT.

The CDR3 DNA reads as TGTGCCAGCAGCGGGCTTTACAGGGAAGATACGCAGTATTTT. Encoded protein: CASSGLYREDTQYF. The chain joins TRBV9 to TRBJ2-3, with D perhaps TRBD1 (6 bases). Trimming shortened V by 3 bases and J by 5 bases, and 13 bases separated the two germline ends. CDR1 and CDR2 from the germline V gene are SGDLS and YYNGEE. This CDR3 comprises 14 residues.

Sample share makes this clone large. The chain combines TRBV15 with TRBJ1-1, with a weak D call TRBD1 (5 bases). V lost 0 bases, J lost 6 bases, and 14 bases lay in between. The CDR3 consists of 15 residues. Germline V lookup: CDR1 LNHNV, CDR2 YYDKDF (reference sequence). As DNA, the CDR3 is TGTGCCACCAGCAGAGATAGGGGACCGGGGTCTGAAGCTTTCTTT. This gives the protein CATSRDRGPGSEAFF.

This chain uses TRBV2 with TRBJ1-5; D unclear. The CDR3 length is 13 residues. V was trimmed by 4 bases and J by 3 bases, leaving 7 bases between them. Germline V CDR1 and CDR2: SNHLY, FYNNEI. The CDR3 region is CASSGVSNQPQHF. In DNA, the CDR3 is TGTGCCAGCAGTGGTGTTTCCAATCAGCCCCAGCATTTT.

This chain connects TRBV18 to TRBJ1-1; no clear D gene. The germline V gene has CDR1 KGHSH and CDR2 LQKENI. The V end was cut by 2 bases, the J end by 1 base, with 14 bases between. CDR3 length: 16 residues. The CDR3 sequence is CASSPVPFGRNTEAFF. For the CDR3, the DNA is TGTGCCAGCTCACCAGTTCCTTTTGGTAGGAACACTGAAGCTTTCTTT.

J is TRBJ1-4 and V is TRBV5-4, with no clear D. V was trimmed by 4 bases and J by 7 bases, leaving 17 bases between them. The CDR3 covers 15 residues. Germline V gene sequence: CDR1 SGHNT, CDR2 YYREEE (reference sequence). The DNA of the CDR3 is TGTGCCAGCAGCCCTTACCCGGATAATCCTGAAAAACTGTTTTTT. Amino acid sequence: CASSPYPDNPEKLFF.

V gene TRBV5-1 combines with J gene TRBJ2-6; D is unclear. V was cut by 1 base and J by 5 bases, with 10 bases left in between. CDR3 length: 15 residues. Per germline, CDR1 SGHRS and CDR2 YFSETQ. The CDR3 spells CASSLLGMWANVLTF. The CDR3 region has the DNA TGCGCCAGCAGCTTGTTGGGGATGTGGGCCAACGTCCTGACTTTC.